This T cell receptor (beta chain) is from a study of circulating and synovial CD4+ cells in juvenile arthritis. V was pared by 8 bases and J by 9 bases, with 16 bases between. CDR3 length: 12 amino acids. In germline, CDR1 is SNHLY, CDR2 FYNNEI. This clone was observed once. Its antigen is unidentified. The protocol was immunoSEQ multiplex PCR, while the TCRdb copy is restricted to in-frame clones and leaves out a portion. The sample lists under 40,000 clones, 90% to 95% occurring once. Points from the study as a whole: CPL versus bulk CD4 samples: T cell genome counts differed by at least an order of magnitude.

The receptor was derived from a human donor with juvenile idiopathic arthritis. Sequencing input: CD4+ T cells from blood. The chain couples TRBV2 to TRBJ2-5; D gene ambiguous. This CDR3 reads CASEQNPLAQYF. The CDR3 coding sequence is TGTGCCAGCGAACAGAACCCGTTGGCCCAGTACTTC.